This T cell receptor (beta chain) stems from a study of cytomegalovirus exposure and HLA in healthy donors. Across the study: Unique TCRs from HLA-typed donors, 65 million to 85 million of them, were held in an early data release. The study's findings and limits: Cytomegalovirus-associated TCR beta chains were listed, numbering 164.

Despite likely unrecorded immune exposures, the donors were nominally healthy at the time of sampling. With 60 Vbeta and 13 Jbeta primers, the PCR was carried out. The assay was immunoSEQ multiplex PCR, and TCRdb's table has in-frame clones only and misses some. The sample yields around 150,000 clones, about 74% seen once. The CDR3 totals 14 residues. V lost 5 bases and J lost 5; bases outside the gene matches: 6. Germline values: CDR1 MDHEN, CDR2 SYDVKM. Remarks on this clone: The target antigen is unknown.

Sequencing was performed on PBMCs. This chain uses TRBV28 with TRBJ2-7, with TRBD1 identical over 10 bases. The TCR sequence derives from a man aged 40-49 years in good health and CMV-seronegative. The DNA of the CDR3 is TGTGCCAGCAGTCCCGGGACAGGGGAACACGAGCAGTACTTC. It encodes CASSPGTGEHEQYF.